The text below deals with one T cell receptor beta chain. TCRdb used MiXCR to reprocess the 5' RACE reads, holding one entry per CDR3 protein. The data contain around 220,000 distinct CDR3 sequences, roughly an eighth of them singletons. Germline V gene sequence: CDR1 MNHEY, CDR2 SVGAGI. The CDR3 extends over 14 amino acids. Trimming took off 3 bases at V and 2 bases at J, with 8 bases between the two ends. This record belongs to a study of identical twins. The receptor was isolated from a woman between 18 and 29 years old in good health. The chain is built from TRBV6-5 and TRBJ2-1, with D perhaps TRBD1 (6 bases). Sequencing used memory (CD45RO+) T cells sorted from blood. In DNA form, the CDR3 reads TGTGCCAGCAGTTATGGGGACACCTACAATGAGCAGTTCTTC. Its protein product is CASSYGDTYNEQFF.